Described below is a single T cell receptor beta chain sequence and its context. The sample is drawn from a study of T cell responses to AZD1222 COVID-19 vaccine. The assay was immunoSEQ multiplex PCR, and TCRdb's table has in-frame clones only and misses some. The profile shows roughly 120,000 clones, about 85% of them singletons. The sample here was peripheral blood, taken on day 0 of AZD1222 vaccination. The sequence came from an adult in good health.

The CDR3 DNA reads as TGCGCCAGCAGCCAAGATCACCGGCAGGGGAACTCACCCCTCCACTTT. Protein sequence: CASSQDHRQGNSPLHF. The gene calls are TRBV4-3 and TRBJ1-6; tentatively, D is TRBD1 (6 bases). V lost 0 bases to trimming and J lost 10 bases, with 16 bases between them. This CDR3 contains 16 residues. Per the germline V gene, CDR1 is LGHNA and CDR2 is YSLEER.